The 15 T cell receptor beta chains listed next were all sequenced from one sample in a study of T cells in placental villitis. Study observations and caveats: Placentae with villitis of unknown etiology showed clonal expansion, median clonality approximately 0.05 versus control more than 0.0055.

These TCRs are of unknown antigen specificity. Sequencing used immunoSEQ v4. Clones were sequenced by immunoSEQ multiplex PCR, and TCRdb holds only the in-frame ones, with some missing. The sample lists roughly 2,000 clones; less than 85% were seen once. The sequenced sample was placental tissue containing maternal and fetal cells. These receptors were collected from a human patient with villitis of unknown etiology; the placental T cells may come from both mother and fetus.

The chain uses TRBV5-4 and TRBJ2-5, with 11 bases matching TRBD2. The germline V gene encodes CDR1 SGHNT and CDR2 YYREEE (reference sequence). Trimming at V came to 1 base and at J to 5 bases, leaving 7 bases not matched to a gene. The CDR3 covers 16 residues. CDR3 residues: CASSLRLAGGQETQYF. Here the CDR3 DNA reads TGTGCCAGCAGCTTGAGGCTAGCGGGAGGCCAGGAGACCCAGTACTTC.

This rearrangement joins TRBV27 to TRBJ2-3; perhaps TRBD1 as D (5 bases). The length of the CDR3 is 16 residues. Trimming stripped 3 bases from V and 5 bases from J, with 18 bases between. Germline V CDR1 and CDR2: MNHEY, SMNVEV (reference sequence). The CDR3 region is CASSFLTGLYGDTQYF. The CDR3 DNA sequence: TGTGCCAGCAGTTTCCTAACAGGCCTTTATGGAGATACGCAGTATTTT.

The J gene is TRBJ1-2, the V gene TRBV27, with D hard to call. Germline CDR1 and CDR2: MNHEY and SMNVEV (reference sequence). This CDR3 contains 17 residues. V lost 0 bases and J 7 bases, leaving 21 bases between the germline ends. CDR3 bases: TGTGCCAGCAGTTTATCCACCTCTCCTGAACATAGCGGTGGCTACACCTTC. It translates to CASSLSTSPEHSGGYTF.

The chain uses TRBV19 and TRBJ2-1; D gene uncertain. CDR3 length: 12 amino acids. V was pared by 1 base and J by 7 bases, with 5 bases between. CDR1 and CDR2 from the germline V gene are LNHDA and SQIVND (reference sequence). The CDR3 protein is CASSIGWNEQFF. In DNA, the CDR3 is TGTGCCAGTAGTATAGGGTGGAATGAGCAGTTCTTC.

The gene calls are TRBV20-1 and TRBJ1-2; the D gene is possibly TRBD1 (5 bases). Germline lookup yields CDR1 DFQATT and CDR2 SNEGSKA (reference sequence). The CDR3 length is 11 residues. V was clipped by 6 bases and J by 4 bases, with 9 bases between them. Here the CDR3 reads CSAQASYGYTF. The CDR3 DNA sequence: TGCAGTGCACAGGCGTCCTATGGCTACACCTTC.

This chain joins TRBV29-1 and TRBJ2-7; 12 bases are shared with TRBD1. V was clipped by 4 bases and J by 7 bases; unmatched bases: 11. The CDR3 length is 15 residues. Germline V gene sequence: CDR1 SQVTM, CDR2 ANQGSEA. The CDR3 protein is CSVATPGQGAGEQYF. For the CDR3, the DNA is TGCAGCGTTGCTACTCCGGGACAGGGGGCAGGGGAGCAGTACTTC.

The rearrangement joins TRBV29-1 to TRBJ2-4; a possible D gene is TRBD1 (7 bases). With 7 bases removed from V and 8 bases from J, the gap between germline ends came to 12 bases. CDR3 length: 11 amino acids. From germline, CDR1 is SQVTM and CDR2 ANQGSEA. CDR3 loop: CSADREDIQYF. CDR3 coding DNA: TGCAGCGCCGACAGGGAGGACATTCAGTACTTC.

This clone was observed a single time. The rearrangement links TRBV28 to TRBJ2-7; 8 bases line up with TRBD1. The CDR3 totals 12 residues. The germline CDR1 and CDR2 sequences are MDHEN and SYDVKM. With 3 bases clipped from V and 13 bases from J, the junction kept 8 bases outside the gene matches. The DNA for the CDR3 is TGTGCCAGCAGTTTCCAAGGGGGACAGGAATACTTC. This translates into CASSFQGGQEYF.

The chain couples TRBV5-4 to TRBJ2-7; tentatively, D is TRBD2 (6 bases). V lost 4 bases to trimming and J lost 0 bases, with 17 bases between them. This CDR3 is built from 16 residues. In germline, CDR1 is SGHNT, CDR2 YYREEE (reference sequence). CDR3 nucleotides: TGTGCCAGCAGCGCGGACCGCGGGGCGAACTCCTACGAGCAGTACTTC. Translation: CASSADRGANSYEQYF.

This chain uses TRBV30 with TRBJ2-2; 9 bases line up with TRBD2. The V and J ends lost 4 bases and 5 bases, in that order; junction bases with no gene match: 14. This CDR3 region has 17 residues. The germline CDR1 and CDR2 sequences are GTSNPN and SVGIG (reference sequence). The CDR3 reads CAWNPQGREGPTGELFF. In nucleotides, the CDR3 is TGTGCCTGGAACCCCCAGGGGCGGGAGGGCCCGACCGGGGAGCTGTTTTTT.

This chain links TRBV2 with TRBJ1-5; D uncertain. The V gene lost 7 bases and the J gene lost 0 bases, with 7 bases spanning the gap. This CDR3 is built from 13 residues. Germline-derived CDR1 and CDR2 are SNHLY and FYNNEI. CDR3 amino acids: CASTLDSNQPQHF. The CDR3 DNA reads as TGTGCCAGCACTCTGGATAGCAATCAGCCCCAGCATTTT.

This chain connects TRBV18 to TRBJ2-3; unclear D gene. The V end was cut by 3 bases, the J end by 4 bases, with 8 bases between. CDR1 is KGHSH and CDR2 is LQKENI in the germline V gene. CDR3 size: 13 residues. In nucleotides, the CDR3 is TGTGCCAGCTCACCCCAGACCCCAGATACGCAGTATTTT. Translated: CASSPQTPDTQYF.

This chain joins TRBV28 and TRBJ2-1, with D perhaps matching TRBD1 (7 bases). Germline lookup yields CDR1 MDHEN and CDR2 SYDVKM. The CDR3 sequence is 16 residues long. The V end lost 6 bases, the J end lost 10 bases, and 25 bases lay between the germline ends. The CDR3 loop reads CASRQQPGLGDSEQFF. The CDR3 DNA follows: TGTGCCAGCAGGCAGCAACCGGGACTCGGGGACAGCGAGCAGTTCTTC.

As DNA, the CDR3 is TGTGCCAGCAGTGAATTGGTCAGGAGCAATCAGCCCCAGCATTTT. Translation gives CASSELVRSNQPQHF. This chain links TRBV2 with TRBJ1-5; unclear D gene. Trimming left V 2 bases short and J 1 base short, with 9 bases between. Germline V gene sequence: CDR1 SNHLY, CDR2 FYNNEI. The CDR3 consists of 15 residues.

The V and J genes are TRBV3-1 (or the pseudogene TRBV3-2) and TRBJ1-5, with D hard to call. Germline CDR1 reads LGHDT; CDR2 reads YNNKEL (reference sequence). Trimming pared 0 bases from V and 4 bases from J, leaving 4 bases between. The CDR3 loop spans 13 amino acids. CDR3 bases: TGTGCCAGCAGCCAAGATCTGAATCAGCCCCAGCATTTT. Translated: CASSQDLNQPQHF.